The sequence of this TCR beta chain was determined in a study of cytomegalovirus exposure and HLA in healthy donors. Study results and limitations: Later work showed greater clonal expansion in HLA-associated TCR beta chains than in equally common others. The study flagged some 170 TCR beta chains as cytomegalovirus-associated.

Of note for this clone: The target antigen is unknown.

Germline V gives CDR1 SGHRS, CDR2 YFSETQ. Trimming removed 0 bases from V and 4 bases from J, with 11 bases in between. The CDR3 spans 14 residues. 13 Jbeta primers and 60 Vbeta primers were used for the PCR. Repertoires were generated with immunoSEQ multiplex PCR, while TCRdb's copy carries only in-frame clones and drops some. The data show more than 150,000 clones, roughly 80% seen once. The chain recombines TRBV5-1 with TRBJ2-7, with D possibly matching TRBD1 (7 bases). The clonotype comes from a girl aged 10 to 17 in good health and CMV-seropositive. The sequenced sample consisted of PBMCs. This CDR3 reads CASSLGQGGYEQYF. The CDR3 DNA follows: TGCGCCAGCAGCTTGGGACAGGGAGGATACGAGCAGTACTTC.